The 20 T cell receptor beta chains below come from one sample, sequenced in a study of identical twins. TCRdb redid the calling of the 5' RACE reads with MiXCR, one entry per CDR3 protein. Altogether nearly 650,000 distinct CDR3 sequences are present, roughly 6.6% being singletons, with the ten largest covering 1.6%. This same sample was also taken into another study, of yellow fever vaccine responses in identical twins.

Sample: PBMCs. All receptors come from a woman aged 18-29 years in good health.

This clonotype was detected ten times or more. The chain carries TRBV24-1 and TRBJ2-3; 7 bases agree with TRBD2. The CDR3 is 15 residues long. Germline values: CDR1 KGHDR, CDR2 SFDVKD. Unmatched junction bases numbered 4, after V lost 4 bases and J lost 1 base. The DNA for the CDR3 is TGTGCCACCAGTGACCTAACTAGCGGCACAGATACGCAGTATTTT. Translation: CATSDLTSGTDTQYF.

Only a few counts were recorded for this clonotype. The chain employs TRBV20-1 and TRBJ1-6, with 7 positions matching TRBD1. Germline V gene data show CDR1 as DFQATT and CDR2 as SNEGSKA (reference sequence). With 0 bases clipped from V and 9 bases from J, the junction kept 8 bases outside the gene matches. The CDR3 runs 15 residues. The CDR3 region has the DNA TGCAGTGCTAGAGATCAGGAGGGGGCGGTTTCACCCCTCCACTTT. This encodes CSARDQEGAVSPLHF.

This clonotype was counted many times. The J gene is TRBJ1-6, the V gene TRBV10-1; 8 nucleotides align to TRBD1. Losses at the gene ends were 10 bases for V and 6 bases for J; bases not matched to a gene: 5. Germline V gene sequence: CDR1 WNHNN, CDR2 SYGVQD (reference sequence). The CDR3 length is 13 residues. The chain's CDR3 is CATETGVNSPLHF. The CDR3 region has the DNA TGCGCCACCGAGACAGGGGTTAATTCACCCCTCCACTTT.

In its sample, this clonotype was seen many times. V gene TRBV25-1 combines with J gene TRBJ2-2, with 7 bases aligning to TRBD1. Germline values: CDR1 MGHDK, CDR2 SYGVNS. The CDR3 spans 13 residues. V was clipped by 3 bases and J by 6 bases; unmatched bases: 1. The CDR3 sequence is CASSEQGAGELFF. The CDR3 DNA is TGTGCCAGCAGTGAGCAGGGGGCCGGGGAGCTGTTTTTT. Based on the CDR3 plus reference TRBV25-1 and TRBJ2-2, the full variable domain is EADIYQTPRYLVIGTGKKITLECSQTMGHDKMYWYQQDPGMELHLIHYSYGVNSTEKGDLSSESTVSRIRTEHFPLTLESARPSHTSQYLCASSEQGAGELFFGEGSRLTVL.

The V call is TRBV7-2, the J call TRBJ1-4; 7 bases match TRBD1. Germline CDR1 is SGHTA and CDR2 is FQGNSA. With 5 bases clipped from V and 8 bases from J, the junction kept 11 bases outside the gene matches. This CDR3 comprises 15 residues. CDR3 residues: CASSPGAQGREKLFF. In nucleotides, the CDR3 is TGTGCCAGCAGCCCTGGGGCACAGGGGCGCGAAAAACTGTTTTTT.

This chain links TRBV20-1 with TRBJ2-3; D is tentatively TRBD1 or TRBD2 (6 bases each). The CDR3 has 12 amino acids. V dropped 2 bases and J dropped 6 bases, with 9 bases sitting between them. Per germline, CDR1 DFQATT and CDR2 SNEGSKA (reference sequence). CDR3 sequence: CSARWGADTQYF. The CDR3 nucleotides are TGCAGTGCTAGATGGGGGGCGGATACGCAGTATTTT.

The V gene is TRBV12-3 or TRBV12-4, the J gene TRBJ2-1, with a tentative D call TRBD1 (6 bases). Trimming stripped 5 bases from V and 5 bases from J, with 19 bases between. CDR3 length: 16 amino acids. For the CDR3, the DNA is TGTGCCAGCAGTCCCACAGTTGTGACAGGAGACAATGAGCAGTTCTTC. Protein product: CASSPTVVTGDNEQFF.

This clonotype appeared a few times. The chain uses TRBV5-1 and TRBJ1-4; D ambiguous. Trimming removed 2 bases from V and 5 bases from J, with 16 bases in between. The CDR3 sequence is 16 residues long. CDR1 is SGHRS and CDR2 is YFSETQ in the germline V gene. CDR3 sequence: CASSFKGLEVNEKLFF. The CDR3 DNA reads TGCGCCAGCAGCTTCAAAGGACTAGAGGTCAATGAAAAACTGTTTTTT.

In its sample, this clonotype was seen a few times. The chain recombines TRBV12-3 or TRBV12-4 with TRBJ2-5; 7 nucleotides match TRBD2. The CDR3 length is 16 residues. The V gene end was trimmed by 5 bases and the J gene end by 2 bases; junction bases not matched to a gene: 11. The CDR3, as DNA: TGTGCCAGCAGTACTCGTAGCGCGGGAGAACAAGAGACCCAGTACTTC. This sequence encodes CASSTRSAGEQETQYF.

In this sample, this clonotype turned up many times. V gene TRBV29-1 combines with J gene TRBJ2-1; perhaps D is TRBD1 or TRBD2 (6 bases each). This CDR3 is 15 amino acids long. With 4 bases removed from V and 4 bases from J, the gap between germline ends came to 17 bases. CDR1 is SQVTM and CDR2 is ANQGSEA in the germline V gene. CDR3 amino acids: CSVVVLGGLYNEQFF. The CDR3 nucleotides are TGCAGCGTTGTAGTTCTGGGGGGCCTTTACAATGAGCAGTTCTTC.

This clonotype was observed a few times. This chain connects TRBV14 to TRBJ2-5; 11 positions agree with TRBD1. Germline loops: CDR1 SGHDN, CDR2 FVKESK. V trimming: 5 bases; J trimming: 4 bases; junction bases outside the gene matches: 3. The CDR3 totals 14 residues. In nucleotides, the CDR3 is TGTGCCAGCAGCGGACAGGGGGCCGTAGAGACCCAGTACTTC. Amino acids: CASSGQGAVETQYF.

This clonotype was picked up a small number of times. The chain joins TRBV15 to TRBJ2-3, with TRBD2 matching 7 bases. CDR3 length equals 14 residues. CDR1 is LNHNV and CDR2 is YYDKDF in the germline V gene (reference sequence). Trimming removed 5 bases from V and 3 bases from J; junction bases left unmatched: 5. The CDR3, as DNA: TGTGCCACCAGCGGAGCGGGGATGACAGATACGCAGTATTTT. It yields the protein CATSGAGMTDTQYF.

The CDR3: CASSDTGGGTEAFF. CDR3 sequence (DNA): TGTGCCAGCAGCGACACAGGGGGCGGGACTGAAGCTTTCTTT. This chain links TRBV9 with TRBJ1-1, with 9 bases that match TRBD1. The CDR3 has 14 residues. CDR1 and CDR2 from the germline V gene are SGDLS and YYNGEE. V trimming: 3 bases; J trimming: 5 bases; junction bases outside the gene matches: 5.

This clonotype was detected only a few times. The chain employs TRBV24-1 and TRBJ2-2; the match to TRBD1 covers 7 bases. The CDR3 has 16 residues. The V segment lost 3 bases and the J segment 4 bases; nucleotides outside the gene matches: 7. The germline V gene encodes CDR1 KGHDR and CDR2 SFDVKD. The CDR3 is CATSDTRTGRTGELFF. CDR3 coding DNA: TGTGCCACCAGTGATACGAGGACAGGACGCACCGGGGAGCTGTTTTTT.

This clonotype was picked up a small number of times. V is TRBV28 and J is TRBJ2-7; 7 bases map to TRBD1. CDR3 length: 14 amino acids. J gave up 5 bases and V 5 bases, and 9 bases lay outside the gene matches. The germline CDR1 and CDR2 sequences are MDHEN and SYDVKM. The CDR3 DNA reads TGTGCCAGCAGTCCCCCGGGACAGACTCACGAGCAGTACTTC. Amino acid sequence: CASSPPGQTHEQYF.

This clonotype has a handful of counts. The CDR3 reads CASRVDRDVGTQYF. The CDR3 coding sequence is TGTGCCAGTAGGGTGGACAGGGACGTTGGGACCCAGTACTTC. V gene TRBV19 combines with J gene TRBJ2-5; 8 positions match TRBD1. V gave up 6 bases and J gave up 7 bases; unmatched junction bases: 10. The CDR3 is 14 residues long. In germline, CDR1 is LNHDA, CDR2 SQIVND (reference sequence).

CDR3 in DNA: TGTGCCAGCGGTTTGACGGTTTATGGCTACACCTTC. It codes for CASGLTVYGYTF. J is TRBJ1-2 and V is TRBV2; no clear D. CDR1 SNHLY and CDR2 FYNNEI come from the germline V gene. V was shortened by 8 bases and J by 5 bases, with 12 bases between the two germline ends. This CDR3 region has 12 residues.

The sample holds a few counts of this clonotype. The rearrangement joins TRBV6-5 to TRBJ1-5, with D uncertain. Trimming left V 0 bases short and J 6 bases short, with 6 bases between. From germline, CDR1 is MNHEY and CDR2 SVGAGI. CDR3 length: 13 residues. Here the CDR3 DNA reads TGTGCCAGCAGTTACTCGAAGTTTCAGCCCCAGCATTTT. Translated: CASSYSKFQPQHF.

The J gene is TRBJ1-1, the V gene TRBV12-3 or TRBV12-4, with 7 bases that match TRBD1. The CDR3 runs to 13 residues. V lost 8 bases to trimming and J lost 2 bases; unmatched junction nucleotides: 5. The CDR3 sequence: CASGNRGNTEAFF. The CDR3 bases are TGTGCCAGCGGTAACAGGGGAAACACTGAAGCTTTCTTT.

This clonotype was detected many times. This rearrangement joins TRBV4-1 to TRBJ1-1; weak D call: TRBD1 (6 bases). The germline CDR1 and CDR2 sequences are MGHRA and YSYEKL. CDR3 length equals 15 residues. The V end lost 3 bases, the J end lost 5 bases, and 16 bases lay between the germline ends. CDR3 protein: CASSHPQGRRTEAFF. The CDR3 nucleotides read TGCGCCAGCAGCCACCCACAGGGTCGAAGGACTGAAGCTTTCTTT.